This T cell receptor (beta chain) was sequenced in a study of blood T cells in healthy people across ages. Study-level information: With template switching, about one barcoded beta molecule was captured per two T cells.

Concerning this clonotype itself: Its antigen is still unknown.

Study-wide results and limits: Researchers judged that diversity estimates from one million T cells fell short of true values.

Between the trimmed V and J ends, which lost 3 bases and 4 bases, there was a span of 12 bases. Germline V gene sequence: CDR1 SQVTM, CDR2 ANQGSEA. CDR3 length: 13 residues. A second about 7 to 12 cycle PCR used barcoded and J-beta primers. TCRdb reprocessed the 5' RACE reads via MiXCR and lists one record per CDR3 protein. The profile shows roughly 1 million distinct CDR3 sequences, 20% to 25% of them singletons. These data were also filed under a second study, of T cells of mothers and their children. That report adds: A handful of children, together with their three healthy Caucasian mothers, made up the donors. Researchers report slightly higher, though non-significant, overlap in related mother-child pairs than in unrelated pairs.

The V and J genes are TRBV29-1 and TRBJ2-5; a weak D match, TRBD1 (6 bases). The receptor was derived from a girl aged 2-9 years in good health. Sample: blood. CDR3 nucleotide sequence: TGCAGCGTTGAGAGTTCAGGGGCAGAGACCCAGTACTTC. This encodes CSVESSGAETQYF.